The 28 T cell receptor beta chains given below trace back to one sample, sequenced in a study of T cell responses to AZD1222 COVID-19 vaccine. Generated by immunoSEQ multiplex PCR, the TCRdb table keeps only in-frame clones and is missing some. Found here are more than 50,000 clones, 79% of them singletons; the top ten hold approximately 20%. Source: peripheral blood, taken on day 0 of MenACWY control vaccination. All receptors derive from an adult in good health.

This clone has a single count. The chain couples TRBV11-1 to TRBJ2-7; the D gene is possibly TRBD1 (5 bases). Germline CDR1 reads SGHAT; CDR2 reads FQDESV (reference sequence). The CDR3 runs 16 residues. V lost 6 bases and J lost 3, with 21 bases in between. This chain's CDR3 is CASRRNRQDTFYEQYF. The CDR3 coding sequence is TGTGCCAGCAGAAGAAACAGGCAAGATACCTTCTACGAGCAGTACTTC.

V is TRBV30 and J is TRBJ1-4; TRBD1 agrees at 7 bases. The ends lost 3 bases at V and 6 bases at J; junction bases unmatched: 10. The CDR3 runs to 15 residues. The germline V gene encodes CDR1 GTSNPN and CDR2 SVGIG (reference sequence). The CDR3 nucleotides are TGTGCCTGGAGCTCCCCCGGGACAGCTGATGAAAAACTGTTTTTT. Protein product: CAWSSPGTADEKLFF.

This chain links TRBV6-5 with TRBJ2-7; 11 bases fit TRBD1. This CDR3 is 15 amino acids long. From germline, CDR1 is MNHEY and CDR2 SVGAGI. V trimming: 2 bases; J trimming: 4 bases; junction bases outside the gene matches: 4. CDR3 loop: CASSYQGTGGYEQYF. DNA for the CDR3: TGTGCCAGCAGTTACCAGGGGACAGGGGGTTACGAGCAGTACTTC.

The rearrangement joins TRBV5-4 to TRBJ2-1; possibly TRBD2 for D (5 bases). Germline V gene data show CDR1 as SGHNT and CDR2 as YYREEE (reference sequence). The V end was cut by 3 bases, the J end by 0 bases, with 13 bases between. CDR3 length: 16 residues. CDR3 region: CASSSTGITSYNEQFF. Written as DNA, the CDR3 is TGTGCCAGCAGCTCAACCGGGATTACCTCCTACAATGAGCAGTTCTTC.

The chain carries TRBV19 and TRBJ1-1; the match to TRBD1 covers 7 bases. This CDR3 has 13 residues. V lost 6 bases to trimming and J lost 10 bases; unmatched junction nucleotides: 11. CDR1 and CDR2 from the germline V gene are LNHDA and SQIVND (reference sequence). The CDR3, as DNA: TGTGCCAGTAGCATAAGGGGGCCCAAAGGAGCTTTCTTT. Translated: CASSIRGPKGAFF.

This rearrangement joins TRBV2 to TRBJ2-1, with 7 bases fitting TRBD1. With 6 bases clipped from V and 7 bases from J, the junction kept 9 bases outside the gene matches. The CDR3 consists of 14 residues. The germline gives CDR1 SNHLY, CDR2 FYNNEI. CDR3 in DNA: TGTGCCAGCAGCACGGGACAGTTCGGTAATGAGCAGTTCTTC. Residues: CASSTGQFGNEQFF.

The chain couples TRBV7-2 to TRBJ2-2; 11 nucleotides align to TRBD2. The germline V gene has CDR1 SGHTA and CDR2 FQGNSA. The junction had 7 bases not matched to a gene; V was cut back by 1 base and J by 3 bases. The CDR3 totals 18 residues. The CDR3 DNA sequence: TGTGCCAGCAGCTTAGAGCCGGGACTAGCGGCCTACACCGGGGAGCTGTTTTTT. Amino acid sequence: CASSLEPGLAAYTGELFF.

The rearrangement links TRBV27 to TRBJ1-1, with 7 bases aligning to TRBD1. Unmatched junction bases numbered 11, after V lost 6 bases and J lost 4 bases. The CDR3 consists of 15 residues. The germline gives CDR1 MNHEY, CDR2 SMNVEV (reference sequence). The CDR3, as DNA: TGTGCCAGCAGCCAATATGGACAGGCCCTCACTGAAGCTTTCTTT. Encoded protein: CASSQYGQALTEAFF.

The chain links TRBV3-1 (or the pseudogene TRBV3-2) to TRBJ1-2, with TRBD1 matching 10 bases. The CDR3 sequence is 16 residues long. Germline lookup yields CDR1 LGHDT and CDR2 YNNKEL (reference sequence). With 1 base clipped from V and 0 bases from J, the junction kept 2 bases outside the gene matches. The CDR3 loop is CASSQGDRGSNYGYTF. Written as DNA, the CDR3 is TGTGCCAGCAGCCAAGGGGACAGGGGTTCTAACTATGGCTACACCTTC.

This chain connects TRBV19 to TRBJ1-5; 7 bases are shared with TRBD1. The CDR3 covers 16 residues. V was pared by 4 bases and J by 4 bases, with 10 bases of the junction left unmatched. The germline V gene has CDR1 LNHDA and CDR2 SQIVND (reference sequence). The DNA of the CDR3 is TGTGCCAGTAGTACCCCCGTGGGACAGCGTAATCAGCCCCAGCATTTT. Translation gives CASSTPVGQRNQPQHF.

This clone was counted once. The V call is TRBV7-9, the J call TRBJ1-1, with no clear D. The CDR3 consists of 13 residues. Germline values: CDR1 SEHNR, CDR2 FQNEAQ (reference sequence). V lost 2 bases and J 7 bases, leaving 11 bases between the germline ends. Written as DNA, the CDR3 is TGTGCCAGCAGCTTAAGTGTGGGAGATGAAGCTTTCTTT. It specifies CASSLSVGDEAFF.

This CDR3 is CASSQEGGGLNQPQHF. CDR3 DNA: TGTGCCAGCAGCCAAGAAGGGGGTGGCTTGAATCAGCCCCAGCATTTT. The chain uses TRBV3-1 (or the pseudogene TRBV3-2) and TRBJ1-5, with D tentatively TRBD1 (6 bases). The CDR3 extends over 16 amino acids. The V gene's germline CDR1 is LGHDT and CDR2 YNNKEL (reference sequence). V was clipped by 0 bases and J by 4 bases, with 13 bases between them.

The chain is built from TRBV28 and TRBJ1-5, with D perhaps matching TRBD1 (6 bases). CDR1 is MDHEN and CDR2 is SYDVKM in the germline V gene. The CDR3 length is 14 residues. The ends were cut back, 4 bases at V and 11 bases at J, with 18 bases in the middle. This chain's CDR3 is CASSSRPQTGSQHF. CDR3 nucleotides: TGTGCCAGCAGTTCCAGACCCCAGACAGGATCCCAGCATTTT.

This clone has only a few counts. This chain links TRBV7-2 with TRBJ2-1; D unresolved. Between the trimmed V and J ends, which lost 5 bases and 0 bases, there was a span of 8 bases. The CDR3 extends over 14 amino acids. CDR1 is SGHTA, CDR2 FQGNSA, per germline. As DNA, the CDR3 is TGTGCCAGCAGCCTCAGAAGCTCCTACAATGAGCAGTTCTTC. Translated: CASSLRSSYNEQFF.

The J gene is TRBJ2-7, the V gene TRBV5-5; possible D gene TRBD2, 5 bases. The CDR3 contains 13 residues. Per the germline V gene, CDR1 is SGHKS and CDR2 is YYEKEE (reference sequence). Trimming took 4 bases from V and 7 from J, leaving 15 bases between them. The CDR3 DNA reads TGTGCCAGCAGCCCAACTAGGACGAGGGAGCAGTACTTC. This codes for CASSPTRTREQYF.

Here the CDR3 reads CAWSKQGGYTF. The CDR3 nucleotides read TGTGCCTGGAGTAAACAGGGCGGCTACACCTTC. V gene TRBV30 combines with J gene TRBJ1-2, with D tentatively TRBD1 (6 bases). V gave up 2 bases and J gave up 8 bases, with 9 bases separating them. CDR1 and CDR2 (germline): GTSNPN, SVGIG (reference sequence). The CDR3 is made up of 11 amino acids.

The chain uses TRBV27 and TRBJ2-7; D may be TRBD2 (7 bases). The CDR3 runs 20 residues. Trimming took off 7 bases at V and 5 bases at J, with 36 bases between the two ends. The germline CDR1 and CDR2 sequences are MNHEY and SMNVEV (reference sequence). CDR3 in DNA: TGTGCCAGCACCTCACCGGAAGGGGGGGCCTGCAGGCTGCCCCTCCACGAGCAGTACTTC. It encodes CASTSPEGGACRLPLHEQYF.

CDR3 in amino acids: CASSESGATGANVLTF. CDR3 sequence (DNA): TGTGCCAGCAGTGAGTCTGGTGCCACTGGGGCCAACGTCCTGACTTTC. The chain carries TRBV6-1 and TRBJ2-6; D unresolved. The CDR3 has 16 amino acids. Germline V lookup: CDR1 MNHNS, CDR2 SASEGT. The V gene lost 3 bases and the J gene lost 2 bases, with 11 bases spanning the gap.

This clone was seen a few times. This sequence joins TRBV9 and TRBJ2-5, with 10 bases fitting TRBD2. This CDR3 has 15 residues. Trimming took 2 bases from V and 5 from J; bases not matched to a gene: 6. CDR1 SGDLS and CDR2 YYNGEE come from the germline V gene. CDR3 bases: TGTGCCAGCAGCGTCAGCGGGAGGGTAGGCGAGACCCAGTACTTC. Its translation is CASSVSGRVGETQYF.

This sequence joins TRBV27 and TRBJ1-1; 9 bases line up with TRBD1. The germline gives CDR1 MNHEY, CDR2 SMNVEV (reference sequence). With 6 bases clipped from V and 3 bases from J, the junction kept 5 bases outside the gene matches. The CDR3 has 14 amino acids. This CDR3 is CASRTGGRHTEAFF. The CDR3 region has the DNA TGTGCCAGCAGGACAGGGGGTAGGCACACTGAAGCTTTCTTT.

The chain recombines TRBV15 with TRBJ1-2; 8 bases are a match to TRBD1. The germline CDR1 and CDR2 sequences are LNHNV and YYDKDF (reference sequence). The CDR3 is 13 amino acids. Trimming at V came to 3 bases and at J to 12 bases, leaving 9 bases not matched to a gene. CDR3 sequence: CATSSRTGSPHTF. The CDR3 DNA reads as TGTGCCACCAGCAGCCGGACAGGGAGTCCTCACACCTTC.

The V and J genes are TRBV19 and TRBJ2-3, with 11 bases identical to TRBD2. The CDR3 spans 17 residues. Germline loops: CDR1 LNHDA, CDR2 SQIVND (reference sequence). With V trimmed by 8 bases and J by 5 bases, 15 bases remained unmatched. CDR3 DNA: TGTGCCAGTCGAGGGGATAGCGGGAGGGCCGAGGGAGATACGCAGTATTTT. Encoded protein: CASRGDSGRAEGDTQYF.

CDR3 amino acids: CASSLSGSSYNSPLHF. CDR3 DNA: TGTGCCAGCAGTTTATCAGGGAGCTCCTATAATTCACCCCTCCACTTT. The genes are TRBV28 and TRBJ1-6; a weak D match, TRBD1 (5 bases). CDR3 length: 16 residues. Germline loops: CDR1 MDHEN, CDR2 SYDVKM. Trimming took 1 base from V and 0 from J, leaving 7 bases between them.

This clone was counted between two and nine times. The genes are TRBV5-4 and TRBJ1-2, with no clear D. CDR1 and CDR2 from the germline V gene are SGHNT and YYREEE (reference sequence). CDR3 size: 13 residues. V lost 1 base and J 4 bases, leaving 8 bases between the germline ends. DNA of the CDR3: TGTGCCAGCAGCTTGCGGGCCATCTATGGCTACACCTTC. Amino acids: CASSLRAIYGYTF.

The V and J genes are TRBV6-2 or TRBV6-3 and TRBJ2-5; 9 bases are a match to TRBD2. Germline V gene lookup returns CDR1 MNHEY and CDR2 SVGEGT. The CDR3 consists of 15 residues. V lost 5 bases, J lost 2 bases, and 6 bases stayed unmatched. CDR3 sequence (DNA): TGTGCCAGCAGTCCCGGACTAGCGAGTCAAGAGACCCAGTACTTC. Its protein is CASSPGLASQETQYF.

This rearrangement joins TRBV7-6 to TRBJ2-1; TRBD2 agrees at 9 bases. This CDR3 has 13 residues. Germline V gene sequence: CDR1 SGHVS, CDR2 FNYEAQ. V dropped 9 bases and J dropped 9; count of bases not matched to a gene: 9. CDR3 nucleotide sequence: TGTGCCAGTGGGCTAGCGGGAAGCACTGAGCAGTTCTTC. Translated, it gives CASGLAGSTEQFF.

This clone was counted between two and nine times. Here the CDR3 DNA reads TGTGCCAGCAGCCCCGGTGCCCTAGCGGGGGGGAGTCAAGAGACCCAGTACTTC. Protein sequence: CASSPGALAGGSQETQYF. The chain links TRBV11-3 to TRBJ2-5; 12 bases line up with TRBD2. This CDR3 comprises 18 residues. Germline CDR1 and CDR2: SGHNT and YENEEA. With V trimmed by 5 bases and J by 2 bases, 12 bases remained unmatched.

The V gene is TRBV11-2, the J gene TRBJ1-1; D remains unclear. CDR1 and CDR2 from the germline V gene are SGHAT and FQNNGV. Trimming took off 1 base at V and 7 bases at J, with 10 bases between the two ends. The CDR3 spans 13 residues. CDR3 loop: CASSLGSNLEAFF. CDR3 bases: TGTGCCAGCAGCTTAGGTTCCAATCTTGAAGCTTTCTTT.